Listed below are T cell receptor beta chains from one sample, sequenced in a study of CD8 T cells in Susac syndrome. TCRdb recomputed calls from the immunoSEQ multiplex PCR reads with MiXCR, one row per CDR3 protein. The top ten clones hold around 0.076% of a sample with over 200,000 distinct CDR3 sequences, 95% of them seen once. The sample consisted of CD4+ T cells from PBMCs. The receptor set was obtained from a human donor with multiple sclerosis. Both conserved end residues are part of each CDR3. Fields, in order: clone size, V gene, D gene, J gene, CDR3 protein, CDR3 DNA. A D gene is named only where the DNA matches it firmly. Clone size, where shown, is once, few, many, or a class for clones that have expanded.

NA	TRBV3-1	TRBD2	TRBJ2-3	CASSPGLVVADTQYF	TGTGCCAGCAGCCCCGGACTAGTAGTAGCCGATACGCAGTATTTT
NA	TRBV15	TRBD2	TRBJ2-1	CATIAGTSESSYNEQFF	TGTGCCACCATCGCCGGGACTAGCGAGAGCTCCTACAATGAGCAGTTCTTC
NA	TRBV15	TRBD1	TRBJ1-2	CATSLTGDYGYTF	TGTGCCACCAGCCTTACAGGGGACTATGGCTACACCTTC
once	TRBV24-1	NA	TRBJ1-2	CATSDEGTDYGYTF	TGTGCCACCAGTGATGAGGGGACGGACTATGGCTACACCTTC
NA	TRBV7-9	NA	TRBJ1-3	CASSSVQGFSGNTIYF	TGTGCCAGCAGCTCGGTACAGGGATTCTCTGGAAACACCATATATTTT
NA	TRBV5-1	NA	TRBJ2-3	CASSTTLASSTDTQYF	TGCGCCAGCAGCACGACTTTGGCCTCTAGCACAGATACGCAGTATTTT
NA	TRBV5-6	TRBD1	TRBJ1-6	CASSKQGVPYNSPLHF	TGTGCCAGCAGCAAACAGGGGGTACCCTATAATTCACCCCTCCACTTT
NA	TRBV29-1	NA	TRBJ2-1	CSATYGTSSYNEQFF	TGCAGCGCTACTTACGGGACTTCAAGTTACAATGAGCAGTTCTTC
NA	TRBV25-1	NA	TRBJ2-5	CASSESARRETQYF	TGTGCCAGCAGTGAATCGGCCAGGCGAGAGACCCAGTACTTC
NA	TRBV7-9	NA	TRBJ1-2	CASSPLPGYTF	TGTGCCAGCAGCCCGCTGCCGGGCTACACCTTC
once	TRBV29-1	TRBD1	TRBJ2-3	CSVGQGITDTQYF	TGCAGCGTTGGACAGGGTATCACAGATACGCAGTATTTT